These 23 T cell receptor beta chains were sequenced from one sample in a study of blood T cell repertoires in COVID-19. Sequencing used immunoSEQ multiplex PCR; TCRdb keeps in-frame clones, though not all of them. The sample has under 200,000 clones; around 82% are singletons. Sample: peripheral blood. These receptors were taken from a man in his 70s with active or convalescent COVID-19.

The table lists this clone with a count of one. The sample has other DNA sequences that encode this CDR3 too. The rearrangement joins TRBV29-1 to TRBJ1-3, with D unclear. V was cut by 4 bases and J by 0 bases, with 7 bases left in between. This CDR3 region has 13 residues. In germline, CDR1 is SQVTM, CDR2 ANQGSEA. The CDR3 region is CSVVVSSGNTIYF. The CDR3 bases are TGCAGCGTTGTTGTGAGCTCTGGAAACACCATATATTTT.

The chain links TRBV7-2 to TRBJ2-3; 10 bases match TRBD2. Germline assignment: CDR1 SGHTA and CDR2 FQGNSA. The CDR3 contains 17 residues. J gave up 3 bases and V 4 bases, and 10 bases lay outside the gene matches. The CDR3 sequence is CASSSQSTSGKTDTQYF. The DNA for the CDR3 is TGTGCCAGCAGCTCCCAAAGTACTAGCGGGAAGACAGATACGCAGTATTTT.

The chain links TRBV9 to TRBJ2-1; 10 nucleotides agree with TRBD1. This CDR3 comprises 16 residues. The junction had 8 bases not matched to a gene; V was cut back by 1 base and J by 7 bases. Germline assignment: CDR1 SGDLS and CDR2 YYNGEE. CDR3 sequence (DNA): TGTGCCAGCAGCGTATCGGGACAGGGGCGTGTGAATGAGCAGTTCTTC. It is translated as CASSVSGQGRVNEQFF.

The chain combines TRBV19 with TRBJ2-1, with D uncertain. Trimming took 5 bases from V and 0 from J, leaving 8 bases between them. CDR3 length: 14 amino acids. Per germline, CDR1 LNHDA and CDR2 SQIVND (reference sequence). The CDR3 DNA sequence: TGTGCCAGTAGTCTTTCAGACTCCTACAATGAGCAGTTCTTC. Its translation is CASSLSDSYNEQFF.

The rearrangement joins TRBV19 to TRBJ2-7; 14 bases match TRBD2. The V gene's germline CDR1 is LNHDA and CDR2 SQIVND (reference sequence). V shed 5 bases and J 4 bases; nucleotides not matched to a gene: 10. CDR3 length: 17 residues. The CDR3 nucleotides read TGTGCCAGTAGTGCCTCGGGACTAGCGGGAGAAGGGTACGAGCAGTACTTC. Its translation is CASSASGLAGEGYEQYF. Based on the CDR3 plus reference TRBV19 and TRBJ2-7, the full variable domain is DGGITQSPKYLFRKEGQNVTLSCEQNLNHDAMYWYRQDPGQGLRLIYYSQIVNDFQKGDIAEGYSVSREKKESFPLTVTSAQKNPTAFYLCASSASGLAGEGYEQYFGPGTRLTVT.

In its sample, this clone was seen once. The rearrangement joins TRBV9 to TRBJ2-3; D is undetermined. V was pared by 0 bases and J by 0 bases, with 5 bases between. The CDR3 length is 14 residues. Per the germline V gene, CDR1 is SGDLS and CDR2 is YYNGEE. CDR3 DNA: TGTGCCAGCAGCGTAGCCATTAGCACAGATACGCAGTATTTT. This encodes CASSVAISTDTQYF.

The chain uses TRBV10-2 and TRBJ2-3; D gene ambiguous. CDR1 is WSHSY and CDR2 is SAAADI in the germline V gene. The CDR3 spans 14 residues. Trimming stripped 4 bases from V and 4 bases from J, with 12 bases between. CDR3 amino acids: CASSVRSPPDTQYF. The CDR3 coding sequence is TGCGCCAGCAGTGTGAGGAGTCCCCCAGATACGCAGTATTTT.

This chain uses TRBV5-4 with TRBJ2-7; 12 positions agree with TRBD1. J gave up 5 bases and V 0 bases, and 6 bases lay outside the gene matches. Germline CDR1 reads SGHNT; CDR2 reads YYREEE (reference sequence). This CDR3 spans 16 amino acids. CDR3 nucleotides: TGTGCCAGCAGCTTGGCCCCGGGACAGGGGGCAGACGAGCAGTACTTC. Translated, it gives CASSLAPGQGADEQYF.

The V gene is TRBV4-3, the J gene TRBJ1-1; D is unresolved. Per germline, CDR1 LGHNA and CDR2 YSLEER. The CDR3 consists of 16 residues. Trimming shortened V by 0 bases and J by 5 bases, and 16 bases separated the two germline ends. The DNA for the CDR3 is TGCGCCAGCAGCCAAGATCGGGATGAAGGGTTTACTGAAGCTTTCTTT. Translation gives CASSQDRDEGFTEAFF.

The chain uses TRBV27 and TRBJ2-2; unclear D gene. V gave up 0 bases and J gave up 4 bases, with 6 bases separating them. The CDR3 spans 14 residues. Germline values: CDR1 MNHEY, CDR2 SMNVEV (reference sequence). CDR3 residues: CASSLSRSTGELFF. CDR3 in DNA: TGTGCCAGCAGTTTATCTAGGAGCACCGGGGAGCTGTTTTTT.

The chain links TRBV6-6 to TRBJ2-7; 7 positions match TRBD1. Trimming cost V 7 bases and J 10 bases; bases outside gene matches: 13. The CDR3 has 13 residues. Germline CDR1 is MNHNY and CDR2 is SVGAGI (reference sequence). The CDR3 bases are TGTGCCAGCACCCGGGACAGCCTTTTTTCCCAGTACTTC. Its protein is CASTRDSLFSQYF.

This chain connects TRBV5-1 to TRBJ1-6; D remains ambiguous. CDR1 SGHRS and CDR2 YFSETQ come from the germline V gene. Trimming shortened V by 5 bases and J by 6 bases, and 18 bases separated the two germline ends. The CDR3 contains 16 residues. CDR3 in DNA: TGCGCCAGCAGTTACGATAACCTAAGAGGTAATTCACCCCTCCACTTT. This gives the protein CASSYDNLRGNSPLHF.

The genes are TRBV6-5 and TRBJ1-1, with D maybe TRBD1 (5 bases). Germline V gene lookup returns CDR1 MNHEY and CDR2 SVGAGI. V gave up 2 bases and J gave up 3 bases, with 13 bases separating them. The CDR3 consists of 15 residues. CDR3 residues: CASSYESGSYTEAFF. In nucleotides, the CDR3 is TGTGCCAGCAGTTACGAATCAGGGTCTTACACTGAAGCTTTCTTT.

The V gene is TRBV19, the J gene TRBJ2-1; no clear D. This CDR3 region has 15 residues. Looked up from germline, CDR1 is LNHDA and CDR2 is SQIVND (reference sequence). Deletions cut 8 bases from V and 1 base from J, with 15 bases between. The CDR3 loop is CASGPSSRSYNEQFF. In DNA form, the CDR3 reads TGTGCCAGTGGCCCCTCGTCGAGGTCCTACAATGAGCAGTTCTTC.

This chain uses TRBV11-2 with TRBJ2-1, with a tentative D call TRBD2 (6 bases). CDR1 SGHAT and CDR2 FQNNGV come from the germline V gene. Trimming stripped 1 base from V and 4 bases from J, with 20 bases between. The CDR3 is 18 amino acids. Here the CDR3 DNA reads TGTGCCAGCAGCTTAGGTGGGGCGGGGCTGAGACTATACAATGAGCAGTTCTTC. Protein sequence: CASSLGGAGLRLYNEQFF.

The genes are TRBV7-9 and TRBJ2-6; the match to TRBD2 covers 8 bases. The junction had 9 bases not matched to a gene; V was cut back by 5 bases and J by 0 bases. The CDR3 has 18 amino acids. Germline V gene sequence: CDR1 SEHNR, CDR2 FQNEAQ (reference sequence). CDR3: CASSRPGGATSGANVLTF. The CDR3 DNA sequence: TGTGCCAGCAGCCGGCCGGGGGGGGCAACCTCTGGGGCCAACGTCCTGACTTTC.

This clone has a handful of counts. The gene calls are TRBV5-1 and TRBJ2-2; 10 positions agree with TRBD2. Looked up from germline, CDR1 is SGHRS and CDR2 is YFSETQ. The CDR3 is 16 amino acids. With V trimmed by 4 bases and J by 1 base, 4 bases remained unmatched. The DNA for the CDR3 is TGCGCCAGCAGCCCAAGGACTAGCGGGAACACCGGGGAGCTGTTTTTT. Its translation: CASSPRTSGNTGELFF.

The chain is built from TRBV10-2 and TRBJ1-1, with D possibly TRBD1 on 6 matching bases. V lost 2 bases and J 5 bases, leaving 15 bases between the germline ends. Germline V gene sequence: CDR1 WSHSY, CDR2 SAAADI. The CDR3 loop spans 15 amino acids. As DNA, the CDR3 is TGCGCCAGCAGTGAGCGGGCAGGGGTGGTAACTGAAGCTTTCTTT. It encodes CASSERAGVVTEAFF.

This clone has only a few counts. The CDR3 spells CASSQVRGGLIYGYTF. The CDR3 DNA sequence: TGTGCCAGCAGCCAAGTTCGGGGGGGACTGATCTATGGCTACACCTTC. The chain combines TRBV3-1 (or the pseudogene TRBV3-2) with TRBJ1-2; D is possibly TRBD1 (5 bases). The length of the CDR3 is 16 residues. Germline V lookup: CDR1 LGHDT, CDR2 YNNKEL (reference sequence). The V gene lost 1 base and the J gene lost 4 bases, with 16 bases spanning the gap.

A remark on this clone: The germline gene is not matched at one end of the junction; a read error may be the cause. The rearrangement links TRBV14 to TRBJ2-1; D might be TRBD2 (6 bases). This CDR3 region has 16 residues. Looked up from germline, CDR1 is SGHDN and CDR2 is FVKESK. CDR3 bases: TGTGCCAGCAGCAAAGACCGGGACTCGACCTACAATGAGCAGTTCTTC. Translated: CASSKDRDSTYNEQFF. The full variable domain, in which reference TRBV14 and TRBJ2-1 provide the parts outside the CDR3, is EAGVTQFPSHSVIEKGQTVTLRCDPISGHDNLYWYRRVMGKEIKFLLHFVKESKQDESGMPNNRFLAERTGGTYSTLKVQPAELEDSGVYFCASSKDRDSTYNEQFFGPGTRLTVL.

The rearrangement links TRBV7-8 to TRBJ1-6; 8 positions match TRBD1. The CDR3 has 16 amino acids. Germline CDR1 reads SGHVS; CDR2 reads FQNEAQ. Unmatched junction bases numbered 11, after V lost 5 bases and J lost 8 bases. The CDR3 protein is CASSLGQVPGDSPLHF. CDR3 nucleotide sequence: TGTGCCAGCAGCCTGGGACAGGTCCCTGGGGATTCACCCCTCCACTTT.

The sample holds a few counts of this clone. This chain links TRBV28 with TRBJ1-5; 7 bases agree with TRBD1. Per germline, CDR1 MDHEN and CDR2 SYDVKM. The CDR3 runs 15 residues. J lost 6 bases, V lost 5 bases, and 10 bases had no gene match. CDR3 sequence (DNA): TGTGCCAGCAGTCCCTCGGGGACAGCGGGTCAGCCCCAGCATTTT. Translation: CASSPSGTAGQPQHF.

The V call is TRBV3-1 (or the pseudogene TRBV3-2), the J call TRBJ1-3; the D is unclear. Germline-derived CDR1 and CDR2 are LGHDT and YNNKEL (reference sequence). V was cut by 0 bases and J by 0 bases, with 6 bases left in between. This CDR3 has 15 residues. In DNA, the CDR3 is TGTGCCAGCAGCCAAGACAGTCTCTCTGGAAACACCATATATTTT. Translated: CASSQDSLSGNTIYF.